A selection of T cell receptor beta chains follows, all from one sample in a study of T-cell reconstitution after alpha-beta-depleted transplantation in children. TCRdb itself ran the PCR reads through MiXCR, one entry per CDR3 protein. The sample has hundreds of thousands of distinct CDR3 sequences, about 12% seen once. Here the sequenced sample was PBMCs from the stem cell graft donor, taken from the stem cell graft. The origin of the receptors is a human donor who donated a stem cell graft to a child with acute lymphoblastic leukemia. Both conserved end residues are part of each CDR3. Fields, in order: CDR3 protein, CDR3 DNA, J gene, V gene, clone size, D gene. A D gene is named only where the DNA matches it firmly. Size is stated for part of the rows, as once, few or many counts, or as a class when the clone is expanded.

CASSLDTDSPYEQYF	TGTGCCAGCAGCCTCGATACGGACTCTCCCTACGAGCAGTACTTC	TRBJ2-7	TRBV5-4	many	-
CSAKGRGDTEAFF	TGCAGTGCTAAAGGGAGGGGGGACACTGAAGCTTTCTTT	TRBJ1-1	TRBV20-1	many	-
CASAGGDTQYF	TGTGCCAGCGCGGGGGGTGATACGCAGTATTTT	TRBJ2-3	TRBV28	many	TRBD2
CSVEGGQTQYF	TGCAGCGTTGAGGGGGGACAGACCCAGTACTTC	TRBJ2-5	TRBV29-1	few	-
CASSGQPRNTEAFF	TGTGCCAGCAGTGGGCAGCCAAGGAACACTGAAGCTTTCTTT	TRBJ1-1	TRBV2	many	-
CASPVANTGELFF	TGTGCCAGTCCGGTAGCGAACACCGGGGAGCTGTTTTTT	TRBJ2-2	TRBV19	-	-
CASSPRRTTNRGYTF	TGTGCCAGCAGCCCCCGAAGGACCACCAACCGGGGCTACACCTTC	TRBJ1-2	TRBV5-5	many	-
CASSQGRQGASGELFF	TGTGCCAGCAGCCAAGGACGACAGGGGGCCAGCGGGGAGCTGTTTTTT	TRBJ2-2	TRBV14	many	TRBD1
CASSVVGQANYNSPLHF	TGCGCCAGCAGCGTCGTGGGACAGGCCAACTATAATTCACCCCTCCACTTT	TRBJ1-6	TRBV5-1	many	TRBD1
CASSLTGSTEAFF	TGCGCCAGCAGCCTTACAGGGTCCACTGAAGCTTTCTTT	TRBJ1-1	TRBV5-1	many	-
CAISDPASGNTEAFF	TGTGCCATCAGTGACCCAGCCTCAGGGAACACTGAAGCTTTCTTT	TRBJ1-1	TRBV10-3	many	-
CASIWTGNTEAFF	TGTGCCAGCATTTGGACAGGGAACACTGAAGCTTTCTTT	TRBJ1-1	TRBV12-3/TRBV12-4	many	TRBD1
CSVESRTGLGSQPQHF	TGCAGCGTTGAATCTCGAACAGGGCTAGGGAGTCAGCCCCAGCATTTT	TRBJ1-5	TRBV29-1	many	-
CASSLERSEQYF	TGCGCCAGCAGCTTGGAACGGAGCGAGCAGTACTTC	TRBJ2-7	TRBV5-1	few	-
CSVETIDREDGDTQYF	TGCAGCGTTGAAACCATCGACAGGGAAGATGGAGATACGCAGTATTTT	TRBJ2-3	TRBV29-1	once	TRBD1
CASSWVGDHEQYF	TGTGCCAGCAGCTGGGTGGGGGACCACGAGCAGTACTTC	TRBJ2-7	TRBV5-5	many	-
CSASAAPGTGGLGYTF	TGCAGTGCTAGCGCCGCTCCCGGGACAGGGGGCTTGGGCTACACCTTC	TRBJ1-2	TRBV20-1	-	TRBD1
CASSPSVSNQPQHF	TGTGCCAGCAGCCCCTCCGTGAGTAACCAGCCCCAGCATTTT	TRBJ1-5	TRBV3-1	many	-
CATKTGSNQPQHF	TGTGCCACCAAGACAGGTAGCAATCAGCCCCAGCATTTT	TRBJ1-5	TRBV6-1	many	-
CASSLRGVGNYGYTF	TGTGCCAGCAGTTTACGGGGGGTCGGGAACTATGGCTACACCTTC	TRBJ1-2	TRBV28	many	-
CASSQGRRVPTPQHF	TGTGCCAGCAGCCAGGGGAGGCGCGTTCCAACGCCCCAGCATTTT	TRBJ1-5	TRBV3-1	many	-
CASSYGTGLNYGYTF	TGTGCCAGCAGCTACGGGACAGGGTTAAACTATGGCTACACCTTC	TRBJ1-2	TRBV11-2	many	TRBD1
CATAGTSGRGAYNEQFF	TGTGCCACCGCAGGGACTAGCGGGAGGGGCGCCTACAATGAGCAGTTCTTC	TRBJ2-1	TRBV15	many	TRBD2
CASSGGPSDEQFF	TGCGCCAGCAGCGGGGGACCCAGCGATGAGCAGTTCTTC	TRBJ2-1	TRBV5-1	many	-
CASSFNSHTSEATDTQYF	TGTGCCAGCAGCTTCAATTCCCACACTAGCGAGGCCACAGATACGCAGTATTTT	TRBJ2-3	TRBV11-1	-	TRBD2
CSVLQGHNQPQHF	TGCAGCGTTTTACAGGGTCACAATCAGCCCCAGCATTTT	TRBJ1-5	TRBV29-1	many	-
CSARDRADTQYF	TGCAGTGCTCGAGATAGGGCAGATACGCAGTATTTC	TRBJ2-3	TRBV20-1	-	-
CASSLLLAGGGEQFF	TGTGCCAGCAGTTTACTATTAGCGGGGGGCGGTGAGCAGTTCTTC	TRBJ2-1	TRBV12-3/TRBV12-4	-	TRBD2
CATSDAGTNGYTF	TGTGCCACCAGTGACGCCGGGACAAATGGCTACACCTTC	TRBJ1-2	TRBV24-1	many	-
CSVDSLGGRAEGTYGYTF	TGCAGCGTTGATTCTCTGGGGGGCAGGGCCGAGGGCACCTATGGCTACACCTTC	TRBJ1-2	TRBV29-1	many	-
CASSSAGTGNRGYTF	TGTGCCAGCAGCTCGGCCGGGACAGGAAATCGCGGCTACACCTTC	TRBJ1-2	TRBV5-6	many	TRBD1
CASSLGLADYNEQFF	TGCGCCAGCAGCTTGGGACTAGCGGATTACAATGAGCAGTTCTTC	TRBJ2-1	TRBV5-1	many	TRBD2
CSARDGGGLAGEGGPYNEQFF	TGCAGTGCTAGAGATGGTGGGGGACTAGCGGGAGAAGGGGGGCCTTACAATGAGCAGTTCTTC	TRBJ2-1	TRBV20-1	few	TRBD2
CAIRTLGVNSPLHF	TGTGCCATCAGGACCTTGGGGGTTAATTCACCCCTCCACTTT	TRBJ1-6	TRBV10-3	many	-
CASSQDTPNQPQHF	TGTGCCAGCAGCCAAGACACCCCTAATCAGCCCCAGCATTTT	TRBJ1-5	TRBV2	many	-
CASSTGATEAFF	TGCGCCAGCTCTACAGGGGCTACTGAAGCTTTCTTT	TRBJ1-1	TRBV5-1	many	TRBD1
CASSSLTAGANVLTF	TGCGCCAGCAGCTCATTGACAGCTGGGGCCAACGTCCTGACTTTC	TRBJ2-6	TRBV5-1	many	-
CSATGGWTGSKNSQYF	TGCAGTGCTACCGGGGGCTGGACAGGGTCCAAAAACAGTCAGTACTTC	TRBJ2-4	TRBV20-1	-	TRBD1
CASGRTGAVETQYF	TGCGCCAGCGGCAGGACAGGAGCGGTCGAGACCCAGTACTTC	TRBJ2-5	TRBV5-1	many	TRBD1
CASSSLVTIVEQFF	TGTGCCAGCAGCTCCCTAGTAACCATTGTCGAGCAGTTCTTC	TRBJ2-1	TRBV7-9	many	-